This TCR beta chain was captured by sequencing in a study of cytomegalovirus exposure and HLA in healthy donors. Study as a whole: Within the Caucasian-associated ancestry cluster were around 80% of the 398 genotyped donors. Study-level results: In an earlier analysis, most TCR beta V segments were productive about 87% or about 30% of the time.

Concerning this clone itself: No antigen is known for it.

The PCR contained 60 Vbeta and 13 Jbeta primers. TCRdb's copy holds only in-frame clones and misses some; the assay was immunoSEQ multiplex PCR. The table for this sample gives under 200,000 clones. Germline V gene lookup returns CDR1 ENHRY and CDR2 SYGVKD. The V gene end was trimmed by 5 bases and the J gene end by 0 bases; junction bases not matched to a gene: 2. The CDR3 is made up of 15 amino acids. The sequence was collected from a man aged 25 to 40 in good health and CMV-seronegative. Sequencing was done on a sample of PBMCs. This chain connects TRBV10-3 to TRBJ1-5, with TRBD1 identical over 9 bases. The CDR3 protein is CAISWTGDSNQPQHF. The CDR3 region has the DNA TGTGCCATCAGTTGGACAGGGGATAGCAATCAGCCCCAGCATTTT.